The source of this T cell receptor beta chain is a study of T cell responses to AZD1222 COVID-19 vaccine. Trimming removed 1 base at V and 2 bases at J, with 10 bases between. The CDR3 length is 15 residues. Germline loops: CDR1 MNHEY, CDR2 SMNVEV (reference sequence). The method was immunoSEQ multiplex PCR; TCRdb's version includes in-frame clones alone and lacks a portion of them. The sample holds 85,000 to 90,000 clones; around 90% are singletons and the top ten take 5.3%. Sequenced material: peripheral blood, taken 28 days after the second AZD1222 dose. The V gene is TRBV27, the J gene TRBJ2-3; D is undetermined. The sequence was collected from an adult who received the AZD1222 COVID-19 vaccine. The CDR3 coding sequence is TGTGCCAGCAGTTTATATCCGGGCGCCACAGATACGCAGTATTTT. Its protein product is CASSLYPGATDTQYF.